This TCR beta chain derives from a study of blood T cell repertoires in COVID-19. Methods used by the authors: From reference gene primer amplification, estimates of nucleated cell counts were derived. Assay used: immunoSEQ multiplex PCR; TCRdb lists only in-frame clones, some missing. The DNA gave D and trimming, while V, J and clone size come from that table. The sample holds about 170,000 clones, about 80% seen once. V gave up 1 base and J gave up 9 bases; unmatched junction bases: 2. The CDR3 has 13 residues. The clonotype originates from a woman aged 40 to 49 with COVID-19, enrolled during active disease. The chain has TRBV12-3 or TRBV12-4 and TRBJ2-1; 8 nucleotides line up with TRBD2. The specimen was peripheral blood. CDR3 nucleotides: TGTGCCAGCAGTTTAGGGCTAGCGGGTGAGCAGTTCTTC. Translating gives CASSLGLAGEQFF.